This TCR beta chain derives from a study of cytomegalovirus exposure and HLA in healthy donors. The PCR contained 60 Vbeta and 13 Jbeta primers. Profiling relied on immunoSEQ multiplex PCR, and the TCRdb table lists in-frame clones only, not all of them. The sample lists around 200,000 clones; around 76% were seen once. The sequenced sample consisted of PBMCs. The receptor comes from a man in his forties in good health and CMV-seropositive.

The CDR3 sequence: CASSLGGGPENEQFF. DNA for the CDR3: TGTGCCAGCAGCTTAGGCGGAGGGCCGGAGAACGAGCAGTTCTTC. V is TRBV11-2 and J is TRBJ2-1; possibly TRBD2 for D (6 bases). There are 15 residues in the CDR3. Germline assignment: CDR1 SGHAT and CDR2 FQNNGV. V lost 1 base, J lost 10 bases, and 17 bases lay in between. Together with reference TRBV11-2 and TRBJ2-1, the CDR3 gives the full variable domain: EAGVAQSPRYKIIEKRQSVAFWCNPISGHATLYWYQQILGQGPKLLIQFQNNGVVDDSQLPKDRFSAERLKGVDSTLKIQPAKLEDSAVYLCASSLGGGPENEQFFGPGTRLTVL.